This passage covers 8 T cell receptor beta chains from one sample sequenced in a study of blood T cell repertoires in COVID-19. The table came from immunoSEQ multiplex PCR; TCRdb's copy has only in-frame clones and leaves some out. The repertoire has 150,000 or so clones, 82% of them found once; the top ten carry over 15%. The sequencing input was PBMCs or T cells enriched from blood (not recorded which). Receptor source: a man in his 60s who had recovered from COVID-19.

The chain uses TRBV4-1 and TRBJ2-5; tentative D call: TRBD1 (7 bases). The CDR3 totals 18 residues. The V gene lost 0 bases and the J gene lost 1 base, with 18 bases spanning the gap. Germline CDR1 reads MGHRA; CDR2 reads YSYEKL. The CDR3 spells CASSQEGFGGQLQETQYF. The CDR3 bases are TGCGCCAGCAGCCAAGAAGGATTCGGGGGACAGCTCCAAGAGACCCAGTACTTC.

The chain recombines TRBV28 with TRBJ2-7; 7 bases map to TRBD2. Losses at the gene ends were 2 bases for V and 5 bases for J; bases not matched to a gene: 3. The CDR3 is 13 residues long. The germline V gene encodes CDR1 MDHEN and CDR2 SYDVKM. The CDR3 DNA is TGTGCCAGCAGTTTAGGGGGGGGAAACGAGCAGTACTTC. The encoded protein is CASSLGGGNEQYF.

V and J are TRBV28 and TRBJ1-6, with D unresolved. Germline CDR1 reads MDHEN; CDR2 reads SYDVKM. Trimming left V 7 bases short and J 8 bases short, with 15 bases between. This CDR3 is 14 amino acids long. As DNA, the CDR3 is TGTGCCAGCATCCCTGGGCGTTTTGATTCACCCCTCCACTTT. Protein product: CASIPGRFDSPLHF.

The chain uses TRBV7-8 and TRBJ1-1; D is uncertain. V lost 5 bases and J lost 1, with 11 bases in between. Germline assignment: CDR1 SGHVS and CDR2 FQNEAQ. The CDR3 has 14 residues. CDR3 residues: CASSPSLANTEAFF. CDR3 in DNA: TGTGCCAGCAGCCCAAGTCTGGCGAACACTGAAGCTTTCTTT.

The chain uses TRBV18 and TRBJ1-5; 8 bases agree with TRBD1. V lost 5 bases to trimming and J lost 2 bases; unmatched junction nucleotides: 5. The V gene's germline CDR1 is KGHSH and CDR2 LQKENI. The CDR3 extends over 15 amino acids. The CDR3 region is CASSYPGQGNQPQHF. In DNA form, the CDR3 reads TGTGCCAGCTCATACCCGGGACAGGGCAATCAGCCCCAGCATTTT.

The table lists this clone with a count of one. This chain uses TRBV15 with TRBJ2-2; no reliable D call. Germline values: CDR1 LNHNV, CDR2 YYDKDF (reference sequence). V lost 5 bases, J lost 4 bases, and 5 bases lay in between. The CDR3 sequence is 12 residues long. The CDR3 nucleotides are TGTGCCACCAGCCTCCCCACCGGGGAGCTGTTTTTT. Translation gives CATSLPTGELFF.

In its sample, this clone was seen a few times. The chain carries TRBV2 and TRBJ1-1; 8 nucleotides match TRBD1. In germline, CDR1 is SNHLY, CDR2 FYNNEI. V gave up 7 bases and J gave up 4 bases; unmatched junction bases: 5. There are 13 residues in the CDR3. The CDR3 DNA reads TGTGCCAGCATGGTGGACAGGGTCACTGAAGCTTTCTTT. Translated: CASMVDRVTEAFF.

The CDR3 DNA sequence: TGTGCCAGCAGTTTGGACGCGGGTTACAATGAGCAGTTCTTC. As protein: CASSLDAGYNEQFF. This chain links TRBV28 with TRBJ2-1; TRBD2 is a possible D gene (5 bases). Trimming removed 3 bases from V and 4 bases from J, with 10 bases in between. The germline V gene encodes CDR1 MDHEN and CDR2 SYDVKM. There are 14 residues in the CDR3.